This record covers a single T cell receptor (beta chain). What it binds is unknown. The sample belongs to a study of T cells in localized non-small cell lung cancer. Findings of the study overall: Sequencing was limited to one tumor region, leaving the possibility of heterogeneity open. Uninvolved adjacent lung had the highest recorded T cell clonality, with tumor below it. A median of approximately 50 clones ranked among the top 100 in tumor appeared in adjacent lung. Longer overall survival was seen with higher T cell density measured in blood.

TCRdb's copy holds only in-frame clones and misses some; the assay was immunoSEQ multiplex PCR. The sample carries around 91,000 clones, about 91% recorded once. V was clipped by 5 bases and J by 3 bases, with 4 bases between them. This CDR3 spans 11 amino acids. The germline gives CDR1 SGHVS, CDR2 FQNEAQ. The receptor's source is a man between 40 and 69 years old with stage I squamous cell lung carcinoma. The source material was peripheral blood, sampled before any cancer treatment. The rearrangement joins TRBV7-8 to TRBJ1-1; D is ambiguous. The chain's CDR3 is CASSLYTEAFF. The CDR3 DNA is TGTGCCAGCAGCCTGTACACTGAAGCTTTCTTT.